These 29 T cell receptor beta chains originate from one sample sequenced in a study of blood T cells in healthy people across ages. The second PCR ran 7 to 11 cycles with a sample-barcoded 5' primer and J-beta primers. TCRdb analysed the 5' RACE reads with MiXCR anew, one entry per CDR3 protein. The sample lists around 1,000,000 distinct CDR3 sequences; almost 25% were seen once. These data also featured in a second study, about T cells of mothers and their children.

Sequencing was performed on blood. Receptors originate from a girl aged 2 to 10 in good health.

The V gene is TRBV20-1, the J gene TRBJ2-2; D possibly matches TRBD1 or TRBD2 (6 bases each). Germline CDR1 reads DFQATT; CDR2 reads SNEGSKA (reference sequence). V dropped 6 bases and J dropped 1 base, with 12 bases sitting between them. This CDR3 spans 14 amino acids. DNA for the CDR3: TGCAGTGCGTGGGGGGCGGGGAACACCGGGGAGCTGTTTTTT. Encoded protein: CSAWGAGNTGELFF.

This clonotype turned up a few times. The chain uses TRBV6-6 and TRBJ2-5; the D call may be TRBD1 or TRBD2 (5 bases each). The ends were cut back, 2 bases at V and 1 base at J, with 11 bases in the middle. The CDR3 is made up of 15 amino acids. The germline V gene encodes CDR1 MNHNY and CDR2 SVGAGI (reference sequence). The CDR3 reads CASSYPGGPQETQYF. The CDR3 bases are TGTGCCAGCAGTTACCCTGGGGGTCCCCAAGAGACCCAGTACTTC.

The V call is TRBV7-9, the J call TRBJ2-3; D gene unclear. The V gene lost 5 bases and the J gene lost 3 bases, with 15 bases spanning the gap. This CDR3 is 15 amino acids long. CDR1 and CDR2 from the germline V gene are SEHNR and FQNEAQ (reference sequence). The CDR3 is CASSLSDIWTDTQYF. The CDR3 DNA reads TGTGCCAGCAGCCTCAGCGATATTTGGACAGATACGCAGTATTTT.

The chain carries TRBV20-1 and TRBJ2-1, with TRBD2 matching over 12 bases. Trimming at V came to 3 bases and at J to 0 bases, leaving 6 bases not matched to a gene. Germline CDR1 is DFQATT and CDR2 is SNEGSKA (reference sequence). This CDR3 contains 17 residues. The CDR3 region is CSASFLAGGPSYNEQFF. CDR3 in DNA: TGCAGTGCTAGCTTTCTAGCGGGAGGGCCCTCCTACAATGAGCAGTTCTTC.

This clonotype has just a few counts. The V call is TRBV19, the J call TRBJ1-2; no definite D call. CDR3 length: 15 residues. V was cut by 6 bases and J by 0 bases, with 14 bases left in between. CDR1 is LNHDA and CDR2 is SQIVND in the germline V gene (reference sequence). CDR3 sequence reads: CASSPGPNSNYGYTF. DNA for the CDR3: TGTGCCAGTAGCCCCGGACCGAACTCTAACTATGGCTACACCTTC.

This clonotype was counted only a few times. No conserved phenylalanine or tryptophan ends this CDR3, so it is likely a read error. The rearrangement links TRBV11-2 to TRBJ2-5; D unresolved. Germline V lookup: CDR1 SGHAT, CDR2 FQNNGV. CDR3 length: 16 amino acids. V was cut by 1 base and J by 4 bases, with 16 bases left in between. The CDR3 region has the DNA TGTGCCAGCAGCTTAGTCTCTCGGGTCGCAACAGAGACCCAGTACCTC. Translated: CASSLVSRVATETQYL.

The chain links TRBV4-1 to TRBJ2-7; TRBD1 agrees at 12 bases. The germline CDR1 and CDR2 sequences are MGHRA and YSYEKL. V was pared by 4 bases and J by 5 bases, with 6 bases of the junction left unmatched. This CDR3 is 15 amino acids long. The CDR3 DNA is TGCGCCAGCAGCCCCGGGACAGGGGGCATGGACGAGCAGTACTTC. As protein: CASSPGTGGMDEQYF.

This clonotype came up a few times. The chain uses TRBV29-1 and TRBJ2-7; TRBD1 agrees at 7 bases. The CDR3 runs 14 residues. Germline assignment: CDR1 SQVTM and CDR2 ANQGSEA. V dropped 4 bases and J dropped 2; count of bases not matched to a gene: 8. The CDR3 region has the DNA TGCAGCGTTGCCACCGGACAGGAAGCCTACGAGCAGTACTTC. Its protein product is CSVATGQEAYEQYF.

This clonotype was seen many times. The rearrangement links TRBV12-3 or TRBV12-4 to TRBJ2-1, with D possibly TRBD2 on 6 matching bases. Trimming shortened V by 5 bases and J by 0 bases, and 8 bases separated the two germline ends. The CDR3 is made up of 14 amino acids. The CDR3 sequence is CASSPTSSYNEQFF. Written as DNA, the CDR3 is TGTGCCAGCAGTCCGACTAGCTCCTACAATGAGCAGTTCTTC.

This clonotype appeared many times. This chain joins TRBV9 and TRBJ1-3; tentative D call: TRBD1 (5 bases). The length of the CDR3 is 19 residues. In germline, CDR1 is SGDLS, CDR2 YYNGEE. Trimming removed 4 bases at V and 2 bases at J, with 25 bases between. In DNA, the CDR3 is TGTGCCAGCAGCCCTCGCCAGAATGAGGGCAGGGAAACTGGAAACACCATATATTTT. It specifies CASSPRQNEGRETGNTIYF.

V and J are TRBV20-1 and TRBJ2-5; D remains ambiguous. Germline V gene sequence: CDR1 DFQATT, CDR2 SNEGSKA (reference sequence). The CDR3 totals 12 residues. Trimming cost V 4 bases and J 2 bases, with 8 bases left between them. CDR3: CSAIFGQETQYF. CDR3 sequence (DNA): TGCAGTGCTATCTTCGGTCAAGAGACCCAGTACTTC.

The chain has TRBV7-2 and TRBJ1-2; D unresolved. CDR1 SGHTA and CDR2 FQGNSA come from the germline V gene. This CDR3 is 14 amino acids long. Between the trimmed V and J ends, which lost 2 bases and 8 bases, there was a span of 15 bases. CDR3 sequence (DNA): TGTGCCAGCAGCTTATGGAGTACGAAGGACGGCTACACCTTC. This encodes CASSLWSTKDGYTF.

V gene TRBV12-3 or TRBV12-4 combines with J gene TRBJ2-7; D may be TRBD2 (5 bases). V was shortened by 6 bases and J by 5 bases, with 17 bases between the two germline ends. The length of the CDR3 is 14 residues. CDR3 protein: CASSTGGPPNEQYF. The CDR3 DNA reads as TGTGCCAGCAGCACCGGAGGCCCCCCGAACGAGCAGTACTTC.

V and J are TRBV14 and TRBJ2-5, with D perhaps TRBD1 (6 bases). This CDR3 region has 16 residues. With 2 bases removed from V and 3 bases from J, the gap between germline ends came to 16 bases. Per the germline V gene, CDR1 is SGHDN and CDR2 is FVKESK. Here the CDR3 reads CASSQKRVRTEETQYF. DNA for the CDR3: TGTGCCAGCAGCCAAAAGAGGGTGCGGACAGAAGAGACCCAGTACTTC.

This clonotype showed up just a few times. The rearrangement uses TRBV12-3 or TRBV12-4 and TRBJ1-2, with D uncertain. V was clipped by 6 bases and J by 8 bases, with 10 bases between them. The CDR3 loop spans 11 amino acids. DNA for the CDR3: TGTGCCAGCAGCCCAATCCCCGGCTACACCTTC. Encoded protein: CASSPIPGYTF.

This clonotype has a handful of counts. The genes are TRBV11-2 and TRBJ2-5; 7 nucleotides match TRBD2. Germline trimming cut 1 base from V and 11 bases from J; bases unmatched to any gene: 10. CDR3 size: 14 residues. Germline CDR1 is SGHAT and CDR2 is FQNNGV. The CDR3 sequence is CASSLVRVGREQYF. CDR3 nucleotides: TGTGCCAGCAGCTTAGTCCGGGTAGGGAGGGAGCAGTACTTC.

This clonotype turned up a few times. V gene TRBV10-1 combines with J gene TRBJ2-3, with unresolved D. The CDR3 is made up of 12 amino acids. CDR1 and CDR2 (germline): WNHNN, SYGVQD (reference sequence). Trimming removed 3 bases at V and 6 bases at J, with 7 bases between. The CDR3, as DNA: TGCGCCAGCAGTGATTCTGGGGATACGCAGTATTTT. This encodes CASSDSGDTQYF.

This rearrangement joins TRBV15 to TRBJ1-4; tentative D call: TRBD1 (6 bases). V lost 0 bases and J lost 7, with 9 bases in between. Looked up from germline, CDR1 is LNHNV and CDR2 is YYDKDF (reference sequence). The CDR3 runs to 14 residues. This chain's CDR3 is CATSRDRGGEKLFF. CDR3 sequence (DNA): TGTGCCACCAGCAGAGACAGGGGAGGTGAAAAACTGTTTTTT.

The sample holds a few counts of this clonotype. The J gene is TRBJ2-7, the V gene TRBV7-3; D assignment may be TRBD1 or TRBD2 (5 bases each). Between the trimmed V and J ends, which lost 3 bases and 3 bases, there was a span of 15 bases. Germline V CDR1 and CDR2: SGHTA, FQGTGA. There are 15 residues in the CDR3. The CDR3, as DNA: TGTGCCAGCAGCTTCTTAGGGACGGGGCACTACGAGCAGTACTTC. This codes for CASSFLGTGHYEQYF.

This clonotype was seen only a few times. The V gene is TRBV6-2 or TRBV6-3, the J gene TRBJ2-5; the D gene is possibly TRBD1 (6 bases). From germline, CDR1 is MNHEY and CDR2 SVGEGT. Trimming shortened V by 4 bases and J by 5 bases, and 17 bases separated the two germline ends. This CDR3 region has 15 residues. CDR3 sequence reads: CASSLGQSLRETQYF. As DNA, the CDR3 is TGTGCCAGCAGTTTAGGACAGTCGTTAAGGGAGACCCAGTACTTC.

The chain combines TRBV25-1 with TRBJ2-2; 7 nucleotides line up with TRBD2. Germline V gene lookup returns CDR1 MGHDK and CDR2 SYGVNS. Trimming took 1 base from V and 4 from J; bases not matched to a gene: 6. The CDR3 loop spans 16 amino acids. CDR3 DNA: TGTGCCAGCAGTGAATGGGAGGGAGGGGTCACCGGGGAGCTGTTTTTT. It is translated as CASSEWEGGVTGELFF.

The gene calls are TRBV12-5 and TRBJ2-7, with 10 bases lining up with TRBD2. The V gene's germline CDR1 is LGHNT and CDR2 FRNRAP. The V and J ends lost 0 bases and 4 bases, in that order; junction bases with no gene match: 15. The CDR3 length is 19 residues. The CDR3 region has the DNA TGTGCTAGTGGTTTGGTAGTAGCGGGAGGACCAATACCTTCTTACGAGCAGTACTTC. Protein product: CASGLVVAGGPIPSYEQYF.

Comments on this clonotype: One end of the junction does not line up with germline, which may come from a read error. J is TRBJ1-2 and V is TRBV13; D remains ambiguous. The CDR3 totals 15 residues. Germline CDR1 PRHDT, CDR2 FYEKMQ (reference sequence). CDR3 sequence: CAGSLSSLERYGYTF. The CDR3 nucleotides are TGTGCCGGCAGCTTAAGTTCGCTTGAACGGTATGGCTACACCTTC.

The rearrangement links TRBV7-9 to TRBJ1-1; 7 bases map to TRBD1. Per germline, CDR1 SEHNR and CDR2 FQNEAQ (reference sequence). The V and J ends lost 5 bases and 5 bases, in that order; junction bases with no gene match: 8. The CDR3 length is 14 residues. CDR3 sequence reads: CASSDTGVGTEAFF. For the CDR3, the DNA is TGTGCCAGCAGCGATACAGGGGTAGGGACTGAAGCTTTCTTT.

In its sample, this clonotype was seen a few times. The V call is TRBV7-2, the J call TRBJ1-1; the match to TRBD1 covers 8 bases. Trimming removed 0 bases from V and 3 bases from J; junction bases left unmatched: 12. The CDR3 contains 18 residues. CDR1 is SGHTA, CDR2 FQGNSA, per germline. CDR3 coding DNA: TGTGCCAGCAGCTTAGCGCTCTGGGCAGGGGGCCTTGACACTGAAGCTTTCTTT. Its protein product is CASSLALWAGGLDTEAFF.

The chain couples TRBV7-9 to TRBJ1-3, with D unclear. The CDR3 spans 14 residues. V shed 5 bases and J shed 7 bases, with 15 bases lying between them. Germline V gene data show CDR1 as SEHNR and CDR2 as FQNEAQ (reference sequence). Here the CDR3 reads CASSLPNPWNTIYF. As DNA, the CDR3 is TGTGCCAGCAGCCTCCCCAACCCGTGGAACACCATATATTTT. The full variable domain, completed using reference TRBV7-9 and TRBJ1-3, is DTGVSQNPRHKITKRGQNVTFRCDPISEHNRLYWYRQTLGQGPEFLTYFQNEAQLEKSRLLSDRFSAERPKGSFSTLEIQRTEQGDSAMYLCASSLPNPWNTIYFGEGSWLTVV.

V and J are TRBV7-2 and TRBJ2-3; no clear D. V was pared by 1 base and J by 6 bases, with 8 bases between. The germline CDR1 and CDR2 sequences are SGHTA and FQGNSA. This CDR3 has 13 residues. For the CDR3, the DNA is TGTGCCAGCAGCTTAGTTAGGTTGGATACGCAGTATTTT. Amino acid sequence: CASSLVRLDTQYF.

This clonotype was detected a few times. The chain is built from TRBV2 and TRBJ1-1; D gene unclear. Trimming stripped 8 bases from V and 5 bases from J, with 9 bases between. CDR1 and CDR2 (germline): SNHLY, FYNNEI. The CDR3 totals 11 residues. The CDR3 spells CASVFATEAFF. The CDR3, as DNA: TGTGCCAGCGTATTCGCTACTGAAGCTTTCTTT.

This clonotype came up many times. V and J are TRBV12-3 or TRBV12-4 and TRBJ2-3; D might be TRBD1 (7 bases). The CDR3 sequence is 13 residues long. V lost 8 bases to trimming and J lost 3 bases, with 12 bases between them. In DNA, the CDR3 is TGTGCCAGCGCCGCAGGGGGGACAGATACGCAGTATTTT. Its translation is CASAAGGTDTQYF.